This T cell receptor beta chain was captured by sequencing in a study of CD4+ T cells in melanoma. V was clipped by 3 bases and J by 1 base, with 3 bases between them. This CDR3 comprises 12 residues. CDR1 and CDR2 from the germline V gene are SEHNR and FQNEAQ (reference sequence). On this clone: The same CDR3 is also encoded by other DNA sequences in this sample.

Generated by immunoSEQ multiplex PCR, the TCRdb table keeps only in-frame clones and is missing some. The data contain 110,000 to 150,000 clones, 80% to 95% of them seen just once; the ten biggest clones take up more than 1.5%. The gene calls are TRBV7-9 and TRBJ2-5, with D unclear. This sequence was found in a human donor with melanoma. The CDR3 nucleotides read TGTGCCAGCAGCTTGGCCCAAGAGACCCAGTACTTC. Its translation is CASSLAQETQYF.